A selection of T cell receptor beta chains follows, all from one sample in a study of T cell changes during pregnancy in multiple sclerosis. Sequencing used immunoSEQ multiplex PCR; TCRdb keeps in-frame clones, though not all of them. The repertoire has under 70,000 clones, 91% of them found once; the top ten carry 2.2%. Sequenced material: peripheral blood, taken in the third trimester of pregnancy. The receptors were sampled from a female donor in good health, enrolled as a control in a pregnancy study. The conserved cysteine and the conserved F or W are not part of the CDR3 here. The order of the fields is J gene, V gene, CDR3 protein.

j_call: TRBJ2-5
v_call: TRBV2
cdr3_aa: AILKGAAQETQY

j_call: TRBJ1-4
v_call: TRBV6-6
cdr3_aa: ASSPTGGREKLF

j_call: TRBJ1-1
v_call: TRBV28
cdr3_aa: ASSSTRGRREAF

j_call: TRBJ1-1
v_call: TRBV6-5
cdr3_aa: ASSYYIGENTEAF

j_call: TRBJ2-7
v_call: TRBV7-6
cdr3_aa: ASSLGATVFYEQY

j_call: TRBJ2-5
v_call: TRBV10-3
cdr3_aa: AISEGIRTAQETQY

j_call: TRBJ2-1
v_call: TRBV5-4
cdr3_aa: ASSLGATYNEQF

j_call: TRBJ2-2
v_call: TRBV7-8
cdr3_aa: ASSPLGALTAGELF

j_call: TRBJ2-4
v_call: TRBV6-5
cdr3_aa: ASKGTGSAKNIQY

j_call: TRBJ2-2
v_call: TRBV5-1
cdr3_aa: ASSRLADVDGELF

j_call: TRBJ2-5
v_call: TRBV5-1
cdr3_aa: ASSLGQGALGTQY

j_call: TRBJ1-2
v_call: TRBV15
cdr3_aa: ATSSTTGTAAKYYGYT

j_call: TRBJ1-2
v_call: TRBV7-8
cdr3_aa: ASSGGTVYGYT

j_call: TRBJ2-7
v_call: TRBV7-9
cdr3_aa: ASSSPGGQGYEQY

j_call: TRBJ1-2
v_call: TRBV5-1
cdr3_aa: ASSSGGELGYT

j_call: TRBJ2-3
v_call: TRBV29-1
cdr3_aa: SVTGVMTDTQY

j_call: TRBJ1-4
v_call: TRBV12-5
cdr3_aa: ASGSSVSGNEKLF

j_call: TRBJ2-3
v_call: TRBV4-1
cdr3_aa: ASSQAGATDTQY

j_call: TRBJ1-1
v_call: TRBV15
cdr3_aa: ATSRDRGQGRTF

j_call: TRBJ2-3
v_call: TRBV4-1
cdr3_aa: ASSQLAGDTQY